The 5 T cell receptor beta chains given below trace back to one sample, sequenced in a study of blood T cells in healthy people across ages. A sample-barcoded 5' primer and a J-beta primer mix were used in a second PCR of about 6 to 12 cycles. Via MiXCR, TCRdb re-called the 5' RACE reads, giving one row per CDR3 protein. The sample includes more than 750,000 distinct CDR3 sequences, approximately 32% of them seen just once. Another study also made use of these data, one on T cells of mothers and their children.

Source material: blood. These receptor sequences come from a woman aged 40 to 50 in good health.

In its sample, this clonotype was seen once. The chain uses TRBV12-3 or TRBV12-4 and TRBJ2-1, with 10 nucleotides matching TRBD1. V dropped 6 bases and J dropped 1; count of bases not matched to a gene: 6. The CDR3 covers 16 residues. The CDR3 DNA sequence: TGTGCCAGCAGCCAGGGGGGACAGGGGTCCTACAATGAGCAGTTCTTC. Translating gives CASSQGGQGSYNEQFF.

This clonotype was counted only a few times. The chain has TRBV12-3 or TRBV12-4 and TRBJ1-6, with D maybe TRBD1 (5 bases). CDR3 length: 15 amino acids. Between the trimmed V and J ends, which lost 2 bases and 6 bases, there was a span of 11 bases. CDR3 protein: CASSLSAGSNSPLHF. In DNA form, the CDR3 reads TGTGCCAGCAGTTTATCGGCAGGGAGTAATTCACCCCTCCACTTT.

V gene TRBV7-2 combines with J gene TRBJ2-3; D perhaps matches TRBD1 (5 bases). Per the germline V gene, CDR1 is SGHTA and CDR2 is FQGNSA. V was pared by 3 bases and J by 7 bases, with 8 bases between. There are 12 residues in the CDR3. This CDR3 reads CASSFKGYTQYF. As DNA, the CDR3 is TGTGCCAGCAGCTTTAAGGGGTATACGCAGTATTTT.

This clonotype was seen a few times. In DNA, the CDR3 is TGTGCCAGCAAGGCAGGGGGCGGAGTCTACGAGCAGTACTTC. Translating it yields CASKAGGGVYEQYF. The rearrangement joins TRBV2 to TRBJ2-7; TRBD1 aligns across 8 bases. The trim removed 7 bases at V and 3 bases at J, leaving 8 bases unmatched. This CDR3 comprises 14 residues. Per the germline V gene, CDR1 is SNHLY and CDR2 is FYNNEI.

This clonotype was counted a few times. The chain couples TRBV3-1 to TRBJ2-3; TRBD1 or TRBD2 may be the D gene (5 bases each). The ends were cut back, 1 base at V and 2 bases at J, with 10 bases in the middle. The germline V gene has CDR1 LGHDT and CDR2 YNNKEL (reference sequence). The CDR3 has 15 amino acids. CDR3 nucleotides: TGTGCCAGCAGCCAAGCGGGGCTACTCACAGATACGCAGTATTTT. The encoded protein is CASSQAGLLTDTQYF.